The rows below give T cell receptor beta chains drawn from one sample of a study of blood T cell repertoires in COVID-19. Data came from immunoSEQ multiplex PCR; TCRdb stores just in-frame clones and leaves some out. This repertoire shows some 300,000 clones, about nine tenths found once; its top ten account for 5.5% to 8%. Sequencing used peripheral blood. The receptors come from a woman between 50 and 59 years old with COVID-19, enrolled during active disease. CDR3s include the opening cysteine and the closing phenylalanine or tryptophan. Each record gives: CDR3 protein, CDR3 DNA, J gene, V gene, clone size, D gene. The D gene is left open where the match is weak. Size is stated for part of the rows, as once, few or many counts, or as a class when the clone is expanded.

CDR3 protein: CASSFTGSSLHF
CDR3 DNA: TGCGCCAGCAGCTTTACAGGTTCCTCCCTCCACTTT
J gene: TRBJ1-6
V gene: TRBV5-1
clone size: .
D gene: .

CDR3 protein: CASSRANTGELFF
CDR3 DNA: TGTGCCAGCAGCCGCGCGAACACCGGGGAGCTGTTTTTT
J gene: TRBJ2-2
V gene: TRBV27
clone size: .
D gene: .

CDR3 protein: CASSIGDTSTYEQYF
CDR3 DNA: TGTGCCAGCTCGATCGGGGACACCTCTACATACGAGCAGTACTTC
J gene: TRBJ2-7
V gene: TRBV6-5
clone size: once
D gene: .

CDR3 protein: CASSLGGTASGNTIYF
CDR3 DNA: TGTGCCAGCAGCTTAGGGGGGACAGCCTCTGGAAACACCATATATTTT
J gene: TRBJ1-3
V gene: TRBV7-9
clone size: .
D gene: TRBD1

CDR3 protein: CASSPRDRAYEQYF
CDR3 DNA: TGTGCCAGTAGTCCCCGGGACAGGGCCTACGAGCAGTACTTC
J gene: TRBJ2-7
V gene: TRBV19
clone size: .
D gene: TRBD1

CDR3 protein: CASSLQGQSAETQYF
CDR3 DNA: TGCGCCAGCAGCTTGCAGGGACAGTCTGCGGAGACCCAGTACTTC
J gene: TRBJ2-5
V gene: TRBV5-1
clone size: .
D gene: TRBD1

CDR3 protein: CASSTSGLLTTDTQYF
CDR3 DNA: TGTGCCAGCAGCACCTCGGGACTCTTAACCACAGATACGCAGTATTTT
J gene: TRBJ2-3
V gene: TRBV7-9
clone size: .
D gene: .

CDR3 protein: CASSPPGGASYEQYF
CDR3 DNA: TGTGCCAGCAGCCCACCGGGGGGGGCCTCCTACGAGCAGTACTTC
J gene: TRBJ2-7
V gene: TRBV7-9
clone size: .
D gene: TRBD2

CDR3 protein: CASSPGLAGYTGELFF
CDR3 DNA: TGTGCCAGCAGCCCCGGACTAGCGGGATACACCGGGGAGCTGTTTTTT
J gene: TRBJ2-2
V gene: TRBV7-8
clone size: .
D gene: TRBD2

CDR3 protein: CASSLAGNRGSYEQYF
CDR3 DNA: TGTGCCAGCAGTTTGGCTGGAAACAGGGGATCCTACGAGCAGTACTTC
J gene: TRBJ2-7
V gene: TRBV27
clone size: .
D gene: TRBD1

CDR3 protein: CASSSPTGFYGYTF
CDR3 DNA: TGTGCCAGCAGCTCCCCGACAGGGTTCTATGGCTACACCTTC
J gene: TRBJ1-2
V gene: TRBV7-9
clone size: .
D gene: TRBD1

CDR3 protein: CASSFQGPYEQYF
CDR3 DNA: TGTGCCAGCAGTTTTCAGGGTCCCTACGAGCAGTACTTC
J gene: TRBJ2-7
V gene: TRBV12-3/TRBV12-4
clone size: once
D gene: .

CDR3 protein: CASSSGGSFQETQYF
CDR3 DNA: TGTGCCAGCAGCTCCGGCGGGTCCTTCCAAGAGACCCAGTACTTC
J gene: TRBJ2-5
V gene: TRBV9
clone size: few
D gene: .

CDR3 protein: CASSSQDYGGANVLTF
CDR3 DNA: TGTGCCAGCTCATCACAGGACTACGGGGGGGCCAACGTCCTGACTTTC
J gene: TRBJ2-6
V gene: TRBV18
clone size: .
D gene: .

CDR3 protein: CASSQNPDRAAYNEQFF
CDR3 DNA: TGCGCCAGCAGCCAAAACCCGGACAGGGCTGCCTACAATGAGCAGTTCTTC
J gene: TRBJ2-1
V gene: TRBV4-1
clone size: .
D gene: TRBD1

CDR3 protein: CASSLPSPQGNYGYTF
CDR3 DNA: TGTGCCAGCAGCTTGCCGTCGCCACAGGGTAACTATGGCTACACCTTC
J gene: TRBJ1-2
V gene: TRBV5-4
clone size: .
D gene: .

CDR3 protein: CASSPPVNTGELFF
CDR3 DNA: TGTGCCAGCAGCCCACCAGTGAACACCGGGGAGCTGTTTTTT
J gene: TRBJ2-2
V gene: TRBV7-2
clone size: .
D gene: .

CDR3 protein: CATSTRQNNEQFF
CDR3 DNA: TGTGCCACCAGCACCAGACAGAACAATGAGCAGTTCTTC
J gene: TRBJ2-1
V gene: TRBV15
clone size: .
D gene: .